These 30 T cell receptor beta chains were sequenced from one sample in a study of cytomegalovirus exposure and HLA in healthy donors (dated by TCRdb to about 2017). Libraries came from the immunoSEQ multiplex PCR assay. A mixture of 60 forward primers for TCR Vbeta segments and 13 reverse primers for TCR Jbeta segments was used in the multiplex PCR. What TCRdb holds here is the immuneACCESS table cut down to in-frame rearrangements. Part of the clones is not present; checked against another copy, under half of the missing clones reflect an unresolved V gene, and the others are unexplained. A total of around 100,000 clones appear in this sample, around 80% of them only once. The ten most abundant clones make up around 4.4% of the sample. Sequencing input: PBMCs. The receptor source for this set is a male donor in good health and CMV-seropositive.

The CDR3 loop reads CASSTGQGHQYF. The CDR3 DNA follows: TGTGCCAGCAGCACAGGGCAGGGCCATCAGTACTTC. The rearrangement joins TRBV6-5 to TRBJ2-4, with D maybe TRBD1 (6 bases). CDR1 and CDR2 (germline): MNHEY, SVGAGI. This CDR3 has 12 residues. Trimming took off 6 bases at V and 12 bases at J, with 15 bases between the two ends.

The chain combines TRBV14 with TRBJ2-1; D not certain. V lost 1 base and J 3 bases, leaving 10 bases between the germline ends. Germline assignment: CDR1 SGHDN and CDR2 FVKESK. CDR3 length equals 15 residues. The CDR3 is CASSQGPIYYNEQFF. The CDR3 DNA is TGTGCCAGCAGCCAAGGTCCTATTTACTACAATGAGCAGTTCTTC.

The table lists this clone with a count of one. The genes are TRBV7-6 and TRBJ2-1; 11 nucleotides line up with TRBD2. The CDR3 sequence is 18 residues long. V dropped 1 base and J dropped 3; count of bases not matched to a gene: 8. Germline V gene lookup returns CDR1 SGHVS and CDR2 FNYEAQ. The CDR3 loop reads CASSLVPTSGANYNEQFF. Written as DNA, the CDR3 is TGTGCCAGCAGCTTAGTCCCGACTAGCGGGGCTAACTACAATGAGCAGTTCTTC.

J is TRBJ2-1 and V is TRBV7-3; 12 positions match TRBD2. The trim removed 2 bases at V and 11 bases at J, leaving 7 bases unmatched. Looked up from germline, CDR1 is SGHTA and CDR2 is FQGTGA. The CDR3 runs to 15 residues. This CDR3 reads CASSLAPSGGGKQFF. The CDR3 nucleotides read TGTGCCAGCAGCTTAGCGCCTAGCGGGGGGGGGAAGCAGTTCTTC. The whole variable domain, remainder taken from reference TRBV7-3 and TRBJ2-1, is GAGVSQTPSNKVTEKGKYVELRCDPISGHTALYWYRQSLGQGPEFLIYFQGTGAADDSGLPNDRFFAVRPEGSVSTLKIQRTERGDSAVYLCASSLAPSGGGKQFFGPGTRLTVL.

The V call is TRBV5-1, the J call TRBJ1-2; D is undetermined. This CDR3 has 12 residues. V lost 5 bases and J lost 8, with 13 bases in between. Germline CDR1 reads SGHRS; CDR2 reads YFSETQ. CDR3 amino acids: CASRAGFGGYTF. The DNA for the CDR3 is TGCGCCAGCAGGGCGGGCTTTGGGGGCTACACCTTC.

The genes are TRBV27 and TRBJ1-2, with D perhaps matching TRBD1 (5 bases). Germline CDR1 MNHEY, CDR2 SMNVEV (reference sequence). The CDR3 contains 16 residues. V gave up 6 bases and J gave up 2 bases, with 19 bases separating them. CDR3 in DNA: TGTGCCAGCAGCCGCCAGCCCCGCAGGACAAACTATGGCTACACCTTC. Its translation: CASSRQPRRTNYGYTF.

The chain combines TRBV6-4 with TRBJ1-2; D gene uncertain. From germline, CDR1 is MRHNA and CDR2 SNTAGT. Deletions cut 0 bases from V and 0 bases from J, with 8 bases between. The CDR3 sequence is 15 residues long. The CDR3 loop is CASSDSSGANYGYTF. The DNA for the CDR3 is TGTGCCAGCAGTGACTCGAGCGGGGCTAACTATGGCTACACCTTC.

CDR3 sequence reads: CASSLGGDSPLHF. CDR3 DNA: TGTGCCAGCAGCTTAGGGGGGGATTCACCCCTCCACTTT. The genes are TRBV5-4 and TRBJ1-6; tentative D call: TRBD1 (6 bases). V lost 2 bases to trimming and J lost 8 bases, with 8 bases between them. Per the germline V gene, CDR1 is SGHNT and CDR2 is YYREEE (reference sequence). The CDR3 is 13 residues long.

CDR3 region: CAISVGGLTEAFF. The CDR3 DNA is TGTGCCATCAGTGTGGGGGGACTCACTGAAGCTTTCTTT. V is TRBV10-3 and J is TRBJ1-1; maybe TRBD1 (5 bases). This CDR3 has 13 amino acids. The V gene's germline CDR1 is ENHRY and CDR2 SYGVKD. The ends were cut back, 4 bases at V and 4 bases at J, with 10 bases in the middle.

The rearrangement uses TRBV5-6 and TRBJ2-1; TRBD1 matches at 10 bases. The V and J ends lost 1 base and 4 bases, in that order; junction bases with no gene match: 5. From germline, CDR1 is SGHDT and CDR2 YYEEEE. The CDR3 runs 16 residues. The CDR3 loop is CASSLTPGQGYNEQFF. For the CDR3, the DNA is TGTGCCAGCAGCTTGACGCCGGGACAGGGGTACAATGAGCAGTTCTTC.

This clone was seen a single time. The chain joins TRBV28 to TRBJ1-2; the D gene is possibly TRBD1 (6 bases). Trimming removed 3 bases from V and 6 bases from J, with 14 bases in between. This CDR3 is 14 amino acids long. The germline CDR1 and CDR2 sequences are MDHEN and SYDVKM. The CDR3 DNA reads TGTGCCAGCAGTTTTGTCGGGGGGCGGGATGGCTACACCTTC. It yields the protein CASSFVGGRDGYTF.

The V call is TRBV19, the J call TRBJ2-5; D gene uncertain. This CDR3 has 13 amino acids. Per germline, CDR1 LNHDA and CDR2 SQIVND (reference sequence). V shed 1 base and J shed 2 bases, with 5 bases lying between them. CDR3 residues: CASSIVAQETQYF. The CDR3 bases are TGTGCCAGTAGTATAGTTGCGCAAGAGACCCAGTACTTC.

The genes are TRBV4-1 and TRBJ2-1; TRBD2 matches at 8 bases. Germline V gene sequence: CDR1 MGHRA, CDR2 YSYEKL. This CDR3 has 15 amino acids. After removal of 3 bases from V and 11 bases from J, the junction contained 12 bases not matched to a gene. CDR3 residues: CASSQLAGATPKQFF. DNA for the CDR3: TGCGCCAGCAGCCAGCTAGCGGGCGCCACCCCAAAGCAGTTCTTC.

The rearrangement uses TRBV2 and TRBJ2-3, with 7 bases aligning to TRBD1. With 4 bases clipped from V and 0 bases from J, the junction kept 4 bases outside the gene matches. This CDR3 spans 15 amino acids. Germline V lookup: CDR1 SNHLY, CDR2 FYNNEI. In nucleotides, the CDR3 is TGTGCCAGCAGTGCAGGGGGAGCTAGCACAGATACGCAGTATTTT. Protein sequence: CASSAGGASTDTQYF.

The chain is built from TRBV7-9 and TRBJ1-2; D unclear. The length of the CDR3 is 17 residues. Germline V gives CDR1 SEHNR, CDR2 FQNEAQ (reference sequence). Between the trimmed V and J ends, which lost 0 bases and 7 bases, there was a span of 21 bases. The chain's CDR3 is CASSLAPLGSLSTGYTF. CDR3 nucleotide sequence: TGTGCCAGCAGCTTAGCTCCTTTGGGCAGCCTCTCCACTGGCTACACCTTC.

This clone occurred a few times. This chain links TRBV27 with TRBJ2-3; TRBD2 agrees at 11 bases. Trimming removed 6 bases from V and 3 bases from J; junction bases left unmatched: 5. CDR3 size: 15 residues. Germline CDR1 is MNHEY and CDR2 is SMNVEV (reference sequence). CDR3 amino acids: CASSIAGGPTDTQYF. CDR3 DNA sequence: TGTGCCAGCAGCATAGCGGGAGGGCCAACAGATACGCAGTATTTT.

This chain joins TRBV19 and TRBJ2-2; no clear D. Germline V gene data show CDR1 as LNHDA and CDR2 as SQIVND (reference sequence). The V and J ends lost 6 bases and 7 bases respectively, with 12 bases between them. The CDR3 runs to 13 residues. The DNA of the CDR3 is TGTGCCAGTAGAAGAGGCCGGAACGGGGAGCTGTTTTTT. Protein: CASRRGRNGELFF. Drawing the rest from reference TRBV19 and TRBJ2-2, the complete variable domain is DGGITQSPKYLFRKEGQNVTLSCEQNLNHDAMYWYRQDPGQGLRLIYYSQIVNDFQKGDIAEGYSVSREKKESFPLTVTSAQKNPTAFYLCASRRGRNGELFFGEGSRLTVL.

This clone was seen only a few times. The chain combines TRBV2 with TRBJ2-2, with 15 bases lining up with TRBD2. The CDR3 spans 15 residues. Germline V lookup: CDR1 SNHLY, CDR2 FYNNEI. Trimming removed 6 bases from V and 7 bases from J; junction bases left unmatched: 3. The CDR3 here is CASSGLAGGSGELFF. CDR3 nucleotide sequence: TGTGCCAGCAGCGGACTAGCGGGAGGGAGCGGGGAGCTGTTTTTT.

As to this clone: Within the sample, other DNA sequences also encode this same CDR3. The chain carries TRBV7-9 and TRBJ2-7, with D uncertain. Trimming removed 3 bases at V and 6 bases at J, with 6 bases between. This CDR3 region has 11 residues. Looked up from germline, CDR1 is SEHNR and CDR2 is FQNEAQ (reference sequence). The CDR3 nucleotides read TGTGCCAGCAGCTTGCCGGGCGAGCAGTACTTC. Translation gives CASSLPGEQYF.

In DNA form, the CDR3 reads TGTGCCACCAGCACGGAGACAGGGAGCAATCAGCCCCAGCATTTT. Residues: CATSTETGSNQPQHF. The chain combines TRBV15 with TRBJ1-5, with 7 bases matching TRBD1. Losses at the gene ends were 4 bases for V and 1 base for J; bases not matched to a gene: 4. The CDR3 runs to 15 residues. Germline lookup yields CDR1 LNHNV and CDR2 YYDKDF (reference sequence).

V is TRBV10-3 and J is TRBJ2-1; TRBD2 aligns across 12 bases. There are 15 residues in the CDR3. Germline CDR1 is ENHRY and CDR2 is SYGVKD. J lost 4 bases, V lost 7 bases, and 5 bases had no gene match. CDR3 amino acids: CAITPTSGGYNEQFF. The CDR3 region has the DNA TGTGCCATCACTCCGACTAGCGGGGGATACAATGAGCAGTTCTTC.

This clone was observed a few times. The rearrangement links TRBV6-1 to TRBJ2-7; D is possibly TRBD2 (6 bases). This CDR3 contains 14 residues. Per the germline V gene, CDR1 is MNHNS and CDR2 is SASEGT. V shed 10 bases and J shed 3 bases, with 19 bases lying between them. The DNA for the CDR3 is TGTGCCACCTGGGAGGCAAAGCCTTACTACGAGCAGTACTTC. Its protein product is CATWEAKPYYEQYF.

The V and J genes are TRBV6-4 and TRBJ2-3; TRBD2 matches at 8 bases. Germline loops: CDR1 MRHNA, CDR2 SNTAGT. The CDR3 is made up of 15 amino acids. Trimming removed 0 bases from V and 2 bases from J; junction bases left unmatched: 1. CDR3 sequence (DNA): TGTGCCAGCAGTGACTCTAGCGGGGCCACAGATACGCAGTATTTT. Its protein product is CASSDSSGATDTQYF.

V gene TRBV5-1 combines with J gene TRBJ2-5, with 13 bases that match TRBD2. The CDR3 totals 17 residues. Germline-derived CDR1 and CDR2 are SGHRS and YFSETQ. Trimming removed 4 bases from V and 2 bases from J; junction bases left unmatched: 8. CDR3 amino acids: CASSLRGLAGQQETQYF. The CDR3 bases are TGCGCCAGCAGCCTTAGGGGACTAGCGGGGCAACAAGAGACCCAGTACTTC.

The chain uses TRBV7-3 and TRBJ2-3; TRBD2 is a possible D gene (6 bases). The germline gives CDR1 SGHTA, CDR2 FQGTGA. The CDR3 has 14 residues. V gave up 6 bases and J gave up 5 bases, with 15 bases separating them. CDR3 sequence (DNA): TGTGCCAGCAGTCCCGGGACTGGAGGAGATACGCAGTATTTT. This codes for CASSPGTGGDTQYF. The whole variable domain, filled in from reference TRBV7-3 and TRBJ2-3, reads GAGVSQTPSNKVTEKGKYVELRCDPISGHTALYWYRQSLGQGPEFLIYFQGTGAADDSGLPNDRFFAVRPEGSVSTLKIQRTERGDSAVYLCASSPGTGGDTQYFGPGTRLTVL.

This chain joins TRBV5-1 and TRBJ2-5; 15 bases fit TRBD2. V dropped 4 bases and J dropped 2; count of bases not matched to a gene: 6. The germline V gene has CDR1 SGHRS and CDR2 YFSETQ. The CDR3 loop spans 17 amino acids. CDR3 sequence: CASSLGLAGGRQETQYF. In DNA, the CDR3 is TGCGCCAGCAGCCTGGGACTAGCGGGGGGACGACAAGAGACCCAGTACTTC.

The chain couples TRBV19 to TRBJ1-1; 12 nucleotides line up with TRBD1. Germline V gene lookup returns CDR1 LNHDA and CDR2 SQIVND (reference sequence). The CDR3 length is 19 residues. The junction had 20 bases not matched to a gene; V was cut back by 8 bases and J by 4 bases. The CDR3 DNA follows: TGTGCCAGTCGGCGGGGACAGGGGGCTACGAAATTCAAGGCCACTGAAGCTTTCTTT. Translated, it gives CASRRGQGATKFKATEAFF.

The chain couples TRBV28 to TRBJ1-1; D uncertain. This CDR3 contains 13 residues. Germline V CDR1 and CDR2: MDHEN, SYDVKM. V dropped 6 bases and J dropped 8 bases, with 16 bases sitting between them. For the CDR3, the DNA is TGTGCCAGCAGCCCGCCCGCGACTTGGGAAGCTTTCTTT. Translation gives CASSPPATWEAFF.

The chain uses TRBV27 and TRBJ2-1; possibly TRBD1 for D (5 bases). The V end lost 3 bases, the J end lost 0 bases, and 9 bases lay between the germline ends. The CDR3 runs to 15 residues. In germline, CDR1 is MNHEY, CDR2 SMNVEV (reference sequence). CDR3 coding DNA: TGTGCCAGCAGTTTGACAGAGAGCTCCTACAATGAGCAGTTCTTC. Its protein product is CASSLTESSYNEQFF.

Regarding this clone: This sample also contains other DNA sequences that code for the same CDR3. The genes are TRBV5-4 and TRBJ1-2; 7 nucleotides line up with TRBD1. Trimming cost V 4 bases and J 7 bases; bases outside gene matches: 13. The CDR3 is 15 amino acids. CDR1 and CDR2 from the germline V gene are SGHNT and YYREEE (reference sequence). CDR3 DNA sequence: TGTGCCAGCAGCCGTGGGACAGCTGCGGGGGGTGGCTACACCTTC. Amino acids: CASSRGTAAGGGYTF.